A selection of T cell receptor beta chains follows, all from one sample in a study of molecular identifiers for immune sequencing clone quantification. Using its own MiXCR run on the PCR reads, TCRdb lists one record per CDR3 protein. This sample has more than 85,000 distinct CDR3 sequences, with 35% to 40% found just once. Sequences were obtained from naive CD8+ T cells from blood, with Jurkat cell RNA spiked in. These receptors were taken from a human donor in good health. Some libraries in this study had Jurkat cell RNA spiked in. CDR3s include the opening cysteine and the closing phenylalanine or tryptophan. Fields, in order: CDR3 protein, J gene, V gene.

CASSTGVSIQETQYF TRBJ2-5 TRBV2
CASSSQAGEQYF TRBJ2-7 TRBV7-6
CSARDRTSGIYEQYF TRBJ2-7 TRBV20-1
CASSSGQPYEQYF TRBJ2-7 TRBV28
CASSLNRGLGEQYF TRBJ2-7 TRBV12-3/TRBV12-4
CASRAQGHRTTDTQYF TRBJ2-3 TRBV12-3/TRBV12-4
CASSRDPMVEQYF TRBJ2-7 TRBV11-2
CASSLVRQGGYEQYF TRBJ2-7 TRBV5-1
CSASGVTDSGANVLTF TRBJ2-6 TRBV20-1
CASSAYQETQYF TRBJ2-5 TRBV19
CASSHGREGGYEQYF TRBJ2-7 TRBV4-3
CASSSGGNQPQHF TRBJ1-5 TRBV19
CAISEGNEQYF TRBJ2-7 TRBV10-3
CASSWAQAGKETQYF TRBJ2-5 TRBV19
CASTPTVGYNEQFF TRBJ2-1 TRBV28